This T cell receptor (beta chain) was sequenced in a study of T cells in localized non-small cell lung cancer (dated by TCRdb to 2018 to 2020). A note on the overall study: The study analyzed T cell repertoires of 200 to 300 early-stage NSCLC patients, comparing tumors and uninvolved tumor-adjacent lungs. The cohort was made up of a few hundred treatment-naive NSCLC patients whose localized lung tumors had been resected. Of the NSCLC patients, around 130 were male and approximately 99 were female, and the mean age was about 69 years.

Turning to this clone: Which antigen it targets is not known. No per-base quality is available; no much larger clone lies one base away.

The immunoSEQ Assay was used to sequence TCR beta CDR3 regions from DNA. The authors' pipeline ran thus. To compute T cell density, TCR beta template counts were normalized to usable DNA, which was estimated by amplifying housekeeping genes. Richness was estimated using the preseqR package, with extrapolation to 400,000 templates for PBMC samples and to 120,000 templates for tissue samples. Clonality was defined by subtracting Pielou's evenness from one. Tissue-enriched TCRs were identified through differential abundance testing performed on productive amino-acid clonotypes, with a minimum total count of 5 and an alpha of 0.1. The Jaccard Index and the Morisita Overlap Index were used to quantify repertoire overlap between compartments. TCR beta CDR3s were clustered by GLIPH together with public tetramer-defined viral CDR3s, and at least three viral sequences plus V-gene enrichment were required for viral motifs. In TCRdb, the immuneACCESS table is reduced to in-frame sequences with V and J assigned. These tables do not hold every clone; where another copy was compared, an unresolved V gene accounts for under half, and the others remain unexplained. V and J calls and clone size are given by that table; D and trimming were obtained from the DNA. Present in this sample are about 74,000 clones, 84% of which were seen just once. The ten top clones hold approximately 1.2% of the sample.

Paper-wide results and their limitations: Of the top 100 tumor clones, a median of roughly 60 were detected in paired uninvolved adjacent lung; under 35 were also among that lung's top 100. Uninvolved tumor-adjacent lung showed the highest T cell clonality, higher than tumor, which suggests more focused antigenic responses in the uninvolved tumor-adjacent lung. Since the design was exploratory, TCR variables were selected using unadjusted p-values with no false-discovery rate correction. Because multi-region tumor sequencing was not done, intratumor heterogeneity could not be ruled out. Higher T cell density in blood was associated with longer overall survival, whereas higher clonality in adjacent lung was associated with shorter survival.

The germline V gene (reference sequence) supplies CDR1 SEHNR and CDR2 FQNEAQ. The CDR3 starts with the cysteine, ends with the phenylalanine, and has 14 residues. Just CDR3 DNA is preserved here, 42 bases in frame from base 1. The V and J ends are trimmed by 1 base and 9 bases, leaving 13 bases between them. At diagnosis, peripheral blood, uninvolved tumor-adjacent lung and tumor were collected and were preserved as a mix of fresh-frozen and FFPE material. For TCR repertoire profiling, blood samples were analyzed in the form of peripheral blood mononuclear cells. The chain joins TRBV7-9 to TRBJ1-5; a tentative D call is TRBD1 (6 bases match). This clonotype was obtained from a female donor older than 55 with stage I lung adenocarcinoma. The sample here was peripheral blood, taken before any cancer treatment. The nucleotides are TGTGCCAGCAGCTTAGGTACAGGGCCCTTGCCCCAGCATTTT. It is translated as CASSLGTGPLPQHF.